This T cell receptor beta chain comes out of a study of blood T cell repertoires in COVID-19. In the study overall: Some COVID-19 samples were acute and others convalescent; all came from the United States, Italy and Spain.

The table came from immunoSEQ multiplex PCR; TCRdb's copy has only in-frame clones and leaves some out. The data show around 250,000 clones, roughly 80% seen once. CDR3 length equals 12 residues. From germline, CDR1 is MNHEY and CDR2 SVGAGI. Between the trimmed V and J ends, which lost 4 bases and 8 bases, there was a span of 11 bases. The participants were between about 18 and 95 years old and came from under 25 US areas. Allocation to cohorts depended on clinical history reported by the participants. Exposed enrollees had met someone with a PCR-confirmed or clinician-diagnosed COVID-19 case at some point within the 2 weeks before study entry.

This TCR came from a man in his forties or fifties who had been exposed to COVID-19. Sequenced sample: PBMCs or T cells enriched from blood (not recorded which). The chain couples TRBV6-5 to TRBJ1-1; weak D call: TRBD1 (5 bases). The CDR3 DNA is TGTGCCAGCAGTTTTAGGGGCAGGGAAGCTTTCTTT. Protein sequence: CASSFRGREAFF.